Sequencing of this T cell receptor beta chain was carried out in a study of T cells in Graves' hyperthyroidism and ophthalmopathy. Overall study context: Pretreatment peripheral blood was obtained at initial diagnosis. The study, taken as a whole, reports: Researchers report that a 13 V-J model separated ophthalmopathy from stable hyperthyroidism.

No progression to ophthalmopathy during 18 months of follow-up defined stable disease. Isolation of PBMCs was performed on 8 to 10 ml fresh peripheral blood. Germline V CDR1 and CDR2: ENHRY, SYGVKD. The CDR3 covers 13 residues. V dropped 2 bases and J dropped 3 bases, with 8 bases sitting between them. There were TCR beta CDR3 regions amplified from RNA transcripts. The HTBI primer set drove a first-round RT-PCR of the TCR CDR3. TCRdb ran MiXCR on the multiplex PCR reads and lists one entry per CDR3 protein. The table shows a few hundred thousand distinct CDR3 sequences, with roughly 15% occurring only once. This clonotype was seen more than once but under ten times. The antigen is undetermined.

The receptor comes from a woman aged 18-35 years with Graves' hyperthyroidism. This chain connects TRBV10-3 to TRBJ2-7, with D tentatively TRBD2 (5 bases). Sequenced sample: blood. The chain's CDR3 is CAISEVRDYEQYF. CDR3 coding DNA: TGTGCCATCAGTGAGGTCCGGGACTACGAGCAGTACTTC.